This record covers a single TCR beta chain. Its antigen remains unidentified. No base quality information exists; no much larger clone differs at one position. The sample carries other DNA sequences with the same CDR3. TCR CDR3 regions were amplified from genomic DNA by multiplex PCR using the deep immunoSEQ assay. Extracted genomic DNA from each cell subset was spread evenly across all wells of several immunoSEQ 96-well plates, with each plate serving as a replicate. For unsorted PBMC, each replicate PCR was loaded with approximately 330 ng genomic DNA, equivalent to about 30,000 T cell genomes. Unsorted PBMC genomic DNA was sequenced across ten immunoSEQ deep assay plates. Purified libraries were quantified with a Qubit 3.0 fluorometer, sized on a Bioanalyzer 2100, and re-quantified with the KAPA Library Quantification kit. A separate single-read 150-cycle Illumina NextSeq 550 flow cell was used to sequence each immunoSEQ 96-well plate. In the original analysis: Because the immunoSEQ output held only junctional sequences and lacked quality scores, the filtering could not match the filtering applied to full-length reads. To assign V/J genes and CDR3, sequences were annotated against IMGT germline references using PyIR, a Python wrapper for IgBLAST v1.9. Reads with weak V/J assignments (E-value above 1e-6), missing CDR3, stop codons, out-of-frame junctions, or ambiguous translated residues were removed. V3J clonotypes were defined by identical inferred V gene, J gene, and CDR3 amino acid sequence. Percentage overlap between repertoires was computed as shared unique clonotypes divided by the size of the smaller repertoire. Richness of each repertoire was evaluated using RTK rarefaction, the Chao1 estimator, and Recon v2.1 estimates of unobserved clonotypes. The immuneACCESS repertoire file appears here via TCRdb, limited to in-frame rearrangements. These files lack a portion of the clones; in checked studies, under half of the deficit traces to unresolved V genes, and the cause of the others is not known. V, J and clone size derive from that table, while D and trimming were established from the DNA sequence. The sample data list roughly 500,000 clones, and approximately 79% of these were observed just once. The ten largest clonotypes hold 10% to 15% of the sample.

The data were taken from a study of shared clonotypes between healthy human individuals (dated by TCRdb to the early 2020s). A note on the overall study: A few men and a couple of women, aged 18 to 49 years, made up the cohort. The study deeply sequenced blood TCR repertoires of about five healthy adults to estimate repertoire size and the extent of clonotype sharing between individuals. Different laboratories and diverse techniques were used to prepare libraries and sequence TCR repertoires, to increase sequencing depth and limit assay-specific biases. Each donor's leukapheresis produced roughly between about 0.8 and 10 billion PBMCs.

Healthy HIV-negative adults with no recently reported acute infections or vaccinations were included as donors. Every donor was a Caucasian adult residing in Nashville, Tennessee, USA. In the unsorted samples, tens of millions of PBMCs were counted, and genomic DNA was extracted using the QIAamp DNA Blood Mini kit. Blood was collected by leukapheresis, and PBMCs were isolated by Ficoll-Histopaque density gradient centrifugation and then cryopreserved in liquid nitrogen vapor phase. Based on the germline V gene (reference sequence), the CDR1 and CDR2 sequences are SEHNR and FQNEAQ. The CDR3 has 14 amino acids, counting the end cysteine and phenylalanine. Solely the CDR3 DNA is kept, with 42 bases framed from the first base. Trimmed from V: 5 bases; trimmed from J: 10 bases; junction bases lacking a gene match: 13. Points the paper makes about the study in general: Pairwise subsampling indicated that sequencing depth was expected to affect the degree of clonotype sharing among donors. Sampling was restricted to blood, and TCR repertoires in tissue are likely to differ from TCR repertoires in blood. The small number of donors limited the genetic and exposure-history diversity represented.

Sequenced: PBMCs. The chain joins TRBV7-9 to TRBJ1-2; 7 bases in the junction line up with TRBD1. This receptor was obtained from a woman aged 40 to 50 in good health. Some clones in this sample may be carry-over from other donors' samples. Read as DNA, the sequence is TGTGCCAGCAGCCCAGGGGGGTGGGCCCCGGCCTACACCTTC. This yields the protein CASSPGGWAPAYTF.